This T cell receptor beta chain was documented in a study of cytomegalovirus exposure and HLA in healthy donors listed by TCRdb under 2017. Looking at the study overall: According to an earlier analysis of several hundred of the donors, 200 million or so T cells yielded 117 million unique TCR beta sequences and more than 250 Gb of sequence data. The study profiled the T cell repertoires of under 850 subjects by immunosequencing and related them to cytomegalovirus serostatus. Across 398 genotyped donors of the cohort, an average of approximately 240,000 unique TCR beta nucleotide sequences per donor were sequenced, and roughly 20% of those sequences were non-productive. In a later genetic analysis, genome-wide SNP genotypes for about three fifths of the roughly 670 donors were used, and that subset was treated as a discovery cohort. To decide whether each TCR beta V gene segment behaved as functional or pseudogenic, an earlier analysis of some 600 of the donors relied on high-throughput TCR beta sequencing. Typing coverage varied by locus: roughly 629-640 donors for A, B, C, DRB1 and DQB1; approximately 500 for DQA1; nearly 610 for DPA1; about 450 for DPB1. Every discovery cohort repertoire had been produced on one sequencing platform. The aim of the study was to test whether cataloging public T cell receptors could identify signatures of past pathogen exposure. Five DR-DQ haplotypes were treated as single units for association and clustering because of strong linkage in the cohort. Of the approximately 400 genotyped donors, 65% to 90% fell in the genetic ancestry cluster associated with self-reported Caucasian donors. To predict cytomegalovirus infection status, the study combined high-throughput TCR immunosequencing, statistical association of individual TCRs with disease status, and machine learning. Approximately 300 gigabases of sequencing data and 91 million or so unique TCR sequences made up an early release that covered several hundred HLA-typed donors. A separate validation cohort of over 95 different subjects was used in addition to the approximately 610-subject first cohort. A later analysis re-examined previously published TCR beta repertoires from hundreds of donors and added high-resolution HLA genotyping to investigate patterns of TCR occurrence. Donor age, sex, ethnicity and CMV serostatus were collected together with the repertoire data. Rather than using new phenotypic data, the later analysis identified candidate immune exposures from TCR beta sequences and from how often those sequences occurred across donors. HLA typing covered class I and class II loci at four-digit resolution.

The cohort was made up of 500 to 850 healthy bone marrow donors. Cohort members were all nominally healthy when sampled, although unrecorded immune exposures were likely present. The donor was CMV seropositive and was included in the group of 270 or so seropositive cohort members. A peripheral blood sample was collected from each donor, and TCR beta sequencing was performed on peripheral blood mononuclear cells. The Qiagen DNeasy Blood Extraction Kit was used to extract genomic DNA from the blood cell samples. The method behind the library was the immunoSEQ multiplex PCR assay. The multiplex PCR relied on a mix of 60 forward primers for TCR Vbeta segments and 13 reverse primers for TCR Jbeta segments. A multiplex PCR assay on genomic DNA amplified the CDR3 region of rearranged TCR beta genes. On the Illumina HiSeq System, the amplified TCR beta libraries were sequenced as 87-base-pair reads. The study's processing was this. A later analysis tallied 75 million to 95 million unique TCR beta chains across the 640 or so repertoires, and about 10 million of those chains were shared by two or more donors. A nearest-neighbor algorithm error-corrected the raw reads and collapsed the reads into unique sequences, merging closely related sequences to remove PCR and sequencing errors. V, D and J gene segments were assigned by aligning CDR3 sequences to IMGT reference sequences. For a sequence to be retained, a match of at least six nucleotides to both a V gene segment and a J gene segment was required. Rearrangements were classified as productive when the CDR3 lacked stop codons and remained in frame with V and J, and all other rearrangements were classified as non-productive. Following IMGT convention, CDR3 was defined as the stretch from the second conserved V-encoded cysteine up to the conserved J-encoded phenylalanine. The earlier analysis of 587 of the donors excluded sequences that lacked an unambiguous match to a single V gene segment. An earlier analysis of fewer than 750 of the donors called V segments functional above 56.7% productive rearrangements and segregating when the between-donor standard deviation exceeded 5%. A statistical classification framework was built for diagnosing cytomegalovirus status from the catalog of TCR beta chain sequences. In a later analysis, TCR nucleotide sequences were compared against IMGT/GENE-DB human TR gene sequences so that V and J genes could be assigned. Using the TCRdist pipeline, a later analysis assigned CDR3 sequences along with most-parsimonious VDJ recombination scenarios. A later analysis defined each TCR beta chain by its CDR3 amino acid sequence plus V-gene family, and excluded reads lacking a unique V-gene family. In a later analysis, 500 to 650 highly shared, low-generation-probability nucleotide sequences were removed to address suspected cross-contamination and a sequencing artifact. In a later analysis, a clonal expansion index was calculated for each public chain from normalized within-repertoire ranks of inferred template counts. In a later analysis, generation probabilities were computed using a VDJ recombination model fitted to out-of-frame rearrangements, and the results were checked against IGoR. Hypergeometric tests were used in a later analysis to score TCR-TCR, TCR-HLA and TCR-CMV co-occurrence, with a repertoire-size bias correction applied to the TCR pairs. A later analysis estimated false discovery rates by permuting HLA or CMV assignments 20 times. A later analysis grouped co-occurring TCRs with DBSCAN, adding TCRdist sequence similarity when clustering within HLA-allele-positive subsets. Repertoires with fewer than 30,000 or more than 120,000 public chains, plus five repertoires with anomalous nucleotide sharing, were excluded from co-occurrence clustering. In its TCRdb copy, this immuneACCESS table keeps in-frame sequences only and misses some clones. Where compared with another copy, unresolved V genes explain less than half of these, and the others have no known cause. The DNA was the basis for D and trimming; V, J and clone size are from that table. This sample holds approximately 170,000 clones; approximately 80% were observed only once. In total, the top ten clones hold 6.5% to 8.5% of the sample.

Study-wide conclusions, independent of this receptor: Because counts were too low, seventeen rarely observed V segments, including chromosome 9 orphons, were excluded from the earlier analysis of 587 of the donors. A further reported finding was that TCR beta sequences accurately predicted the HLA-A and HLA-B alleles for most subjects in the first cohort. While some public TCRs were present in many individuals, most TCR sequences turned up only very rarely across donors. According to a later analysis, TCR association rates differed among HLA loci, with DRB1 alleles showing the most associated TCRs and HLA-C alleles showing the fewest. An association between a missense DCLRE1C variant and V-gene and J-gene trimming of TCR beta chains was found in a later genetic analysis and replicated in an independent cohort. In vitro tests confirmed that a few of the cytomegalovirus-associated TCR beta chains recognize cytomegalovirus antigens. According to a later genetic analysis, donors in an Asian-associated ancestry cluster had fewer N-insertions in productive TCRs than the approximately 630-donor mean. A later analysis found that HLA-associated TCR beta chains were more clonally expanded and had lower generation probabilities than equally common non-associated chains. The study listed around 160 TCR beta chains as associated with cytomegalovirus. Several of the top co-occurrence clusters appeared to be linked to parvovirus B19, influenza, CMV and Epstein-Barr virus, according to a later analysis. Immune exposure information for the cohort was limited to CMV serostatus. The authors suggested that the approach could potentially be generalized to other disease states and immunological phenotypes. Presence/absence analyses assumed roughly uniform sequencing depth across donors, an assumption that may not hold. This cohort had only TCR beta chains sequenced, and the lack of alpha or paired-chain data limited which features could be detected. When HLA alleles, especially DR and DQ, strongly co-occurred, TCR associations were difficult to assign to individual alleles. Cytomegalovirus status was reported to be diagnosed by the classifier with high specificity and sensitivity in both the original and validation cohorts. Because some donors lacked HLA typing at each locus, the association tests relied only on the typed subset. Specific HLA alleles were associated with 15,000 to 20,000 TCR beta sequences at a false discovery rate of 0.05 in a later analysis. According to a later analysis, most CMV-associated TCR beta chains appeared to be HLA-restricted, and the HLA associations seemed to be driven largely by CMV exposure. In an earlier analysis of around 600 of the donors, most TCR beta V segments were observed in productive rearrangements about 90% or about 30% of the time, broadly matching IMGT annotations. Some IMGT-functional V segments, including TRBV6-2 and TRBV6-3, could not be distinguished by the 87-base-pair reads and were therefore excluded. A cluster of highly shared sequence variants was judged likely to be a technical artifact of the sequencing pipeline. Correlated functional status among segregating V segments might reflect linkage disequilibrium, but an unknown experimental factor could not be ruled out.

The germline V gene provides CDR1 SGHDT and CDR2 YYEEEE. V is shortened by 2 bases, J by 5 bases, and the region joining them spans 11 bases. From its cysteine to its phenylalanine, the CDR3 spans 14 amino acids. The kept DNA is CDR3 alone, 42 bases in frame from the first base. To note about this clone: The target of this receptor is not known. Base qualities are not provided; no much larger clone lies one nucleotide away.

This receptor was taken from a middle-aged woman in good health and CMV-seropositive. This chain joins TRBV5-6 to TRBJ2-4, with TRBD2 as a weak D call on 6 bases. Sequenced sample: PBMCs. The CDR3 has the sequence CASSFPGLENIQYF. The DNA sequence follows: TGTGCCAGCAGCTTTCCGGGACTTGAAAACATTCAGTACTTC.